This is a list of T cell receptor beta chains from one sample in a study of cytomegalovirus exposure and HLA in healthy donors. Sequenced by immunoSEQ multiplex PCR; TCRdb stores in-frame clones only, minus some. This sample's clone table lists about 130,000 clones. Material for sequencing was PBMCs. The origin of the receptors is a man aged 18 to 29 in good health and CMV-seronegative. CDR3s include the opening cysteine and the closing phenylalanine or tryptophan. D genes are given only for firm matches.

V	D	length	J	DNA	CDR3
TRBV15	NA	14	TRBJ1-1	TGTGCCACCAGCACAGTAACAGGCGGCACTGAAGCTTTCTTT	CATSTVTGGTEAFF
TRBV19	NA	14	TRBJ2-7	TGTGCCAGGGAACCGGGACAGTCGGGAGACGAGCAGTACTTC	CAREPGQSGDEQYF
TRBV2	NA	14	TRBJ1-2	TGTGCCAGCACCGAGGGCAGAGCTAACTATGGCTACACCTTC	CASTEGRANYGYTF
TRBV28	TRBD1	14	TRBJ2-7	TGTGCCAGCAGTTTATATGGGACAGCCTACGAGCAGTACTTC	CASSLYGTAYEQYF
TRBV9	TRBD1	14	TRBJ2-5	TGTGCCAGCAGCCAAGGACAGGGTAAAGAGACCCAGTACTTC	CASSQGQGKETQYF
TRBV6-4	TRBD2	14	TRBJ2-2	TGTGCCAAAGGACTAGCGGGAGGTTTCGGGGAGCTGTTTTTT	CAKGLAGGFGELFF
TRBV7-3	NA	13	TRBJ2-1	TGCGCCAGCAGCTTAGCAGGGGTCAATGAGCAGTTCTTC	CASSLAGVNEQFF
TRBV28	NA	13	TRBJ2-7	TGTGCCAGCAGTTTAGGGTTAGCGCCCGAGCAGTACTTC	CASSLGLAPEQYF
TRBV10-3	NA	15	TRBJ2-5	TGTGCCATCAGTCAAGGACAGCGCCGCGGGGAGACCCAGTACTTC	CAISQGQRRGETQYF
TRBV25-1	NA	11	TRBJ2-3	TGTGCCAGCAGTGCGGTCGGTACGCAGTATTTT	CASSAVGTQYF
TRBV11-3	NA	15	TRBJ2-3	TGTGCCAGCAGCTTAGGCCAGGGGAGCACAGATACGCAGTATTTT	CASSLGQGSTDTQYF
TRBV7-3	TRBD1	15	TRBJ2-7	TGTGCCAGCAGCCCGACAGGGGGATCGACCTACGAGCAGTACTTC	CASSPTGGSTYEQYF
TRBV19	NA	15	TRBJ2-3	TGTGCCAGTAGTATGGCGACTATCTCCCCAGATACGCAGTATTTT	CASSMATISPDTQYF
TRBV12-5	NA	15	TRBJ1-4	TGTGCTAGTGGTAGGGAGGGGTACTTCTGTGAAAAACTGTTTTTT	CASGREGYFCEKLFF
TRBV25-1	TRBD1	14	TRBJ1-1	TGTGCCAGCAGTGGAGGACAGGGGGCGACTGAAGCTTTCTTT	CASSGGQGATEAFF
TRBV4-1	TRBD1	17	TRBJ2-5	TGCGCCAGCAGCCAAGTTGGGACAGGGAGTCTTCAAGAGACCCAGTACTTC	CASSQVGTGSLQETQYF
TRBV5-6	TRBD2	15	TRBJ2-1	TGTGCCAGCAGCTTAACCAGGACTAGCCCGGGTGAGCAGTTCTTC	CASSLTRTSPGEQFF
TRBV10-3	NA	13	TRBJ2-2	TGTGCCATCCTGTCAGTGATGACCGGGGAGCTGTTTTTT	CAILSVMTGELFF
TRBV9	NA	15	TRBJ2-7	TGTGCCAGCAGCGTAACCGGGACAACCTCCTACGAGCAGTACTTC	CASSVTGTTSYEQYF
TRBV19	TRBD1	15	TRBJ1-2	TGTGCCAGTACCATTGGCCCCGACAGGGGATCGGTCCACACCTTC	CASTIGPDRGSVHTF
TRBV27	TRBD1	13	TRBJ1-2	TGTGCCAGCAGTCGACAGGGGAACTATGGCTACACCTTC	CASSRQGNYGYTF
TRBV29-1	NA	12	TRBJ1-2	TGCAGCGTTGAAGTTTATGGCAGGCCCTACACCTTC	CSVEVYGRPYTF
TRBV6-5	TRBD1	14	TRBJ1-1	TGTGCCAGCAGCCTGACAGGGGGCAGGACTGAAGCTTTCTTT	CASSLTGGRTEAFF
TRBV19	NA	14	TRBJ1-3	TGTGCCAGTAGTACCGGGACTCCTGGAAACACCATATATTTT	CASSTGTPGNTIYF
TRBV10-3	NA	15	TRBJ2-1	TGTGCCAGCCTGGGGAGCCCGGAGGGATACAATGAGCAGTTCTTC	CASLGSPEGYNEQFF
TRBV7-9	TRBD1	15	TRBJ2-1	TGTGCCAGCAGCTCGCCACCGGACAGGGTCTATGAGCAGTTCTTC	CASSSPPDRVYEQFF
TRBV5-4	NA	14	TRBJ1-4	TGTGCCAGCAGCTTGCCCGGGGGTGCTGAAAAACTGTTTTTT	CASSLPGGAEKLFF
TRBV19	TRBD1	15	TRBJ2-1	TGTGCCAGTAGTGCTGGACAGGGCTGGCGCAATGAGCAGTTCTTC	CASSAGQGWRNEQFF
TRBV15	TRBD2	17	TRBJ2-2	TGTGCCACCAGCAGAATTACTAGCGTCGCGAACACCGGGGAGCTGTTTTTT	CATSRITSVANTGELFF
TRBV28	NA	13	TRBJ1-1	TGTGCCAGCAGTAGGGGCCTGAACACTGAAGCTTTCTTT	CASSRGLNTEAFF
TRBV28	TRBD1	15	TRBJ2-7	TGTGCCAGCAGTCCTCCGGGACAGGGGTTCCACGAGCAGTACTTC	CASSPPGQGFHEQYF
TRBV7-3	TRBD1	13	TRBJ1-2	TGTGCCAGCAGCCCGGCAGGGGGCTCTGGCTACACCTTC	CASSPAGGSGYTF
TRBV18	NA	13	TRBJ1-1	TGTGCCAGCTCACCACGGAGGGGCACTGAAGCTTTCTTT	CASSPRRGTEAFF
TRBV19	NA	14	TRBJ2-6	TGTGCCAGTAGGAAAGCCTCTGGGGCCAACGTCCTGACTTTC	CASRKASGANVLTF
TRBV13	TRBD2	16	TRBJ2-3	TGTGCCAGCAGCTCGAGGACTAGCGGGGTGACAGATACGCAGTATTTT	CASSSRTSGVTDTQYF
TRBV9	NA	12	TRBJ2-2	TGTGCCAGCAGCGCCTTAGCCGGGGAGCTGTTTTTT	CASSALAGELFF
TRBV6-1	TRBD2	16	TRBJ2-3	TGTGCCAGCAGTGCAACTAGCGGGAGGGTGTCGGATACGCAGTATTTT	CASSATSGRVSDTQYF
TRBV30	TRBD1	14	TRBJ1-1	TGTGCCTTAAGGGACAGGGGGGCGTTGGGTGAAGCTTTCTTT	CALRDRGALGEAFF
TRBV28	NA	14	TRBJ2-7	TGTGCCAGCAGTTTTGCGGGGCCGAGGAAGGAGCAGTACTTC	CASSFAGPRKEQYF
TRBV5-6	TRBD1	16	TRBJ1-5	TGTGCCAGCAGCTGGACAGGGGCGGATAGCAATCAGCCCCAGCATTTT	CASSWTGADSNQPQHF
TRBV11-3	TRBD2	13	TRBJ2-7	TGTGCCAGCAGCCCGGGGGGGCGCGGCGAGCAGTACTTC	CASSPGGRGEQYF
TRBV20-1	NA	11	TRBJ2-1	TGCAGTGCGGCGGGCGGCAATGAGCAGTTCTTC	CSAAGGNEQFF
TRBV29-1	TRBD2	12	TRBJ2-3	TGCACCTACCAGGGAGGGCCAGATACGCAGTATTTT	CTYQGGPDTQYF
TRBV19	NA	16	TRBJ1-3	TGTGCCGGTAGTGCCTCGGCGGCGAGCTCTGGAAACACCATATATTTT	CAGSASAASSGNTIYF
TRBV11-1	NA	12	TRBJ2-2	TGTGCCAGCAGCTTTTATCCCGGGGAGCTGTTTTTT	CASSFYPGELFF
TRBV2	TRBD1	15	TRBJ2-2	TGTGCCAGCAGACAGGACAGGGGAGTCACCGGGGAGCTGTTTTTT	CASRQDRGVTGELFF
TRBV19	TRBD2	15	TRBJ2-1	TGTGCCAGCCGACGTGGGGGAGGGACCTACAATGAGCAGTTCTTC	CASRRGGGTYNEQFF
TRBV5-1	NA	17	TRBJ2-3	TGCGCCAGCAGAAACCTTGGGGGGACTTGGAACACAGATACGCAGTATTTT	CASRNLGGTWNTDTQYF
TRBV9	TRBD1	15	TRBJ1-3	TGTGCCAGCAGCCCGAGGGACAGGGAGGAAAACACCATATATTTT	CASSPRDREENTIYF
TRBV4-3	NA	17	TRBJ1-2	TGCGCCAGCAGCTCGGGCGGGACCAACTCAGCTAACTATGGCTACACCTTC	CASSSGGTNSANYGYTF
TRBV30	NA	14	TRBJ2-1	TGTGCCTGGGCACAGGTGAGCTCCTACAATGAGCAGTTCTTC	CAWAQVSSYNEQFF
TRBV5-4	TRBD2	15	TRBJ2-3	TGTGCCAGCAGCTTGGCGGGCGGGAGGTTGGATACGCAGTATTTT	CASSLAGGRLDTQYF
TRBV9	TRBD1	17	TRBJ2-1	TGTGCCAGCAGCGTGCAACCTCCAGGGGGCTCCTACAATGAGCAGTTCTTC	CASSVQPPGGSYNEQFF
TRBV7-3	NA	13	TRBJ2-5	TGTGCCAGCAGCTCTGGCAGGGAAGAGACCCAGTACTTC	CASSSGREETQYF
TRBV7-8	NA	15	TRBJ2-1	TGTGCCAGCAGTTCCGTTTCGAGCTCCTACAATGAGCAGTTCTTC	CASSSVSSSYNEQFF
TRBV27	NA	12	TRBJ2-2	TGTGCCAGCAGTTCCCTCACCGGGGAGCTGTTTTTT	CASSSLTGELFF
TRBV10-3	NA	14	TRBJ2-6	TGTGCCATCAGTGGAGGGACAGGGGCCAACGTCCTGACTTTC	CAISGGTGANVLTF